Included here is one TCR beta chain sequence, with context. CDR1 and CDR2 (germline): LGHNA, YNFKEQ. The CDR3 contains 18 residues. Trimming cost V 4 bases and J 0 bases; bases outside gene matches: 15. The data were obtained in a study of blood T cells in healthy people across ages. The donors, aged 6 to 90, were healthy Caucasians from Russia. A second roughly 6 to 11 cycle PCR used barcoded and J-beta primers. TCRdb redid the calling of the 5' RACE reads with MiXCR, one entry per CDR3 protein. The data contain 1 million or so distinct CDR3 sequences, around 25% of them singletons. The same data also went into a second study, on T cells of mothers and their children.

Material for sequencing was blood. This receptor was obtained from a girl aged 2-10 years in good health. The chain has TRBV4-2 and TRBJ2-7, with 7 bases fitting TRBD2. The CDR3 DNA reads TGTGCCAGCAGCCTCATAGTACTCCAGCGGGGTAGCTCCTACGAGCAGTACTTC. This codes for CASSLIVLQRGSSYEQYF.